The entry below gives a single TCR beta chain sequence along with its context. The record originates from a study of molecular identifiers for immune sequencing clone quantification. The CDR3 spans 15 residues. V lost 8 bases and J 4 bases, leaving 20 bases between the germline ends. The germline CDR1 and CDR2 sequences are LNHNV and YYDKDF (reference sequence). Methods described previously were used for bulk TCR libraries, and listed TCR primers were applied. MiXCR was run by TCRdb on the PCR reads, yielding one entry per CDR3 protein. The sample carries about 510,000 distinct CDR3 sequences, around a fifth recorded once.

The chain uses TRBV15 and TRBJ2-5; D is possibly TRBD1 (6 bases). This sequence originates from a human donor in good health. Some libraries in this study had Jurkat cell RNA spiked in. Sequencing was performed on naive CD8+ T cells from blood, with Jurkat cell RNA spiked in. Subset given: FACS-sorted CD8+CD4-CCR7+CD45RA+ naive T cells. The CDR3 DNA is TGTGCCACCCGACCTTGGGGGCAGAGCCCAGAGACCCAGTACTTC. Protein product: CATRPWGQSPETQYF.